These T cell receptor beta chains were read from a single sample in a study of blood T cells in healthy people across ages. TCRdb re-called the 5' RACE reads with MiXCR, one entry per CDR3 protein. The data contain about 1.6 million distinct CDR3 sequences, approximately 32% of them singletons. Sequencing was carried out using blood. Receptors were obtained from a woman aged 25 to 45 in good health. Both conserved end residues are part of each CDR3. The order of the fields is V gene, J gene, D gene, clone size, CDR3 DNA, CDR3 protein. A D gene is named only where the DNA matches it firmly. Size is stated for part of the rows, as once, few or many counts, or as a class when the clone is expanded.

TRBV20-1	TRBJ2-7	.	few	TGCAGTGCTTCCGACAGGTGGGGCTACGAGCAGTACTTC	CSASDRWGYEQYF
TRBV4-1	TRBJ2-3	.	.	TGCGCCAGCAGCCAAACGGGACTCCGGGTAGATACGCAGTATTTT	CASSQTGLRVDTQYF
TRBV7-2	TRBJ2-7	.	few	TGTGCCAGCAGCTTAGAAAGCGGCCCATTTCAGGAGCAGTACTTC	CASSLESGPFQEQYF
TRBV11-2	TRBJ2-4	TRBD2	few	TGTGCCAGCAGCCAAGACCGGGCTAGCGGGCCCAAAAACATTCAGTACTTC	CASSQDRASGPKNIQYF
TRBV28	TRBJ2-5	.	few	TGTGCCAGCAGTGCGTCGTGGCAAGTCCAAGAGACCCAGTACTTC	CASSASWQVQETQYF
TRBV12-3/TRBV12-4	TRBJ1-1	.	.	TGTGCCAGCAGTTTTGAAGGGAACACTGAAGCTTTCTTT	CASSFEGNTEAFF
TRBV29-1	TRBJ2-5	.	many	TGCAGCGTTGATGAGGGGGTGCGAGAGACCCAGTACTTC	CSVDEGVRETQYF
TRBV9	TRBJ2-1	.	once	TGTGCCAGCAGGAAAACCGACAGGCTGTACGATGAGCAGTTCTTC	CASRKTDRLYDEQFF
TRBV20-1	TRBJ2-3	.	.	TGCAGTGCTAGGGAGATAGGAAGGGGTACGCAGTATTTT	CSAREIGRGTQYF
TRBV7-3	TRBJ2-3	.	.	TGTGCCAGCAGCCCTCTAGGAGGCATAGATACGCAGTATTTT	CASSPLGGIDTQYF
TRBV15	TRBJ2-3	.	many	TGTGCCACCAGCAGAGATCGGGCAGGGCTCACAGATACGCAGTATTTT	CATSRDRAGLTDTQYF
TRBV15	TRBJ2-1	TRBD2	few	TGTGCCACCAGCAGAGATAGGACTAGCGGCAATGAGCAGTTCTTC	CATSRDRTSGNEQFF
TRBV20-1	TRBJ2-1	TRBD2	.	TGCAGTGCTCCTCAGACTAGCGGGGTTTACAATGAGCAGTTCTTC	CSAPQTSGVYNEQFF
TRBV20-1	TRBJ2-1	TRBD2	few	TGCAGTGCTCTCAAGCGGGAGGGCCCTCGTCGGTCCTACAATGAGCAGTTCTTC	CSALKREGPRRSYNEQFF
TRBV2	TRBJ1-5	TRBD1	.	TGTGCCAGCAGTGCCGACAGGGGAGGGGGTCAGCCCCAGCATTTT	CASSADRGGGQPQHF
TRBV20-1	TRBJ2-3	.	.	TGCAGTGCTAGAGATGGTCGGGGGGCGAATACGCAGTATTTT	CSARDGRGANTQYF
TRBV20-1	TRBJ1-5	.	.	TGCAGTGCTAGAGAACATGACAATCAGCCCCAGCATTTT	CSAREHDNQPQHF
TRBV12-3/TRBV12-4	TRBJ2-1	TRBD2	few	TGTGCCAGCAGTTTAGGGACTAGCTCAAATGAGCAGTTCTTC	CASSLGTSSNEQFF
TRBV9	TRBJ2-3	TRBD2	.	TGTGCCAGCAGCGTTAGCGGGAGTTCAGATACGCAGTATTTT	CASSVSGSSDTQYF
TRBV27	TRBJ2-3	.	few	TGTGCCAGCAGGGCTCCTAGCACAGATACGCAGTATTTT	CASRAPSTDTQYF
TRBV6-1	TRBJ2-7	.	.	TGTGCCAGCAGTGAACAAGACTCCTACGAGCAGTACTTC	CASSEQDSYEQYF
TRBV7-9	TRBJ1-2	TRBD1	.	TGTGCCAGCAGTCCCGGGACAGCCTTGGGGGGCTACACCTTC	CASSPGTALGGYTF
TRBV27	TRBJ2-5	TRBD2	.	TGTGCCAGCGCCAGGACTAGCGGGAGGGTTGAGACCCAGTACTTC	CASARTSGRVETQYF
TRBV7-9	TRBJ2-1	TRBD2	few	TGTGCCAGCAGCTTGGGACTAGCGGGGGAAAGCTCCTACAATGAGCAGTTCTTC	CASSLGLAGESSYNEQFF
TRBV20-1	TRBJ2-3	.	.	TGCAGTGCTAGAGTAGTACCCCGAGGAAGCACAGATACGCAGTATTTT	CSARVVPRGSTDTQYF
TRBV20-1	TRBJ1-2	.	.	TGCAGTGCTAGAGATGACGGGGGCTTAGGCTACACCTTC	CSARDDGGLGYTF
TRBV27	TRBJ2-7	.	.	TGTGCCAGCAGTTCCACTGGCATGGGGGGCCACGAGCAGTACTTC	CASSSTGMGGHEQYF
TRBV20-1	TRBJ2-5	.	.	TGCAGTGCTAGAATCTGGGGGCAAGAGACCCAGTACTTC	CSARIWGQETQYF
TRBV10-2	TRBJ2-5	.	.	TGCGCCAGCAGTGAGGCTGGGGCAGGGAAAGAGACCCAGTACTTC	CASSEAGAGKETQYF
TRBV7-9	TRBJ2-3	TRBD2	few	TGTGCCAGCACCAAATGGCGGGAGCGCACAGATACGCAGTATTTT	CASTKWRERTDTQYF
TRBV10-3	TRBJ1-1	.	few	TGTGCCATCAGTGTCGAGGGGTTAAACACTGAAGCTTTCTTT	CAISVEGLNTEAFF
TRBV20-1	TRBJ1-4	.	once	TGCAGTGCTAGGATCAGGGCAGGGTTAAAGCTAGGGAGTGAAAAACTGTTTTTT	CSARIRAGLKLGSEKLFF
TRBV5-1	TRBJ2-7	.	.	TGCGCCAGCAGCTTTTACGGTAGGTCGGACAGTTCCTACGAGCAGTACTTC	CASSFYGRSDSSYEQYF